This TCR beta chain is drawn from a study of CD8+ T cells in alopecia areata. Study-wide context: By percentage of affected scalp area, the severity of treated patients was scored.

The study, taken as a whole, reports: Possibly as an HLA-related effect, TCR sharing across patients appeared less clear than in mice. There were many expanded lesional clones persisting in scalp and blood during tofacitinib.

Stated treatment: oral pan-JAK inhibitor, 5-10 mg twice daily. Sorted populations comprised CD4+ and CD8+ T cells obtained from PBMCs. RNA was isolated and reverse transcribed to cDNA, the sequencing template. The repertoire was sequenced with immunoSEQ multiplex PCR; TCRdb's copy has only in-frame clones and lacks some. The repertoire has roughly 110,000 clones, roughly three fifths of them found once; the top ten carry 3% to 4%. As concerns this clone: The target antigen is unknown.

The clonotype was recovered from a human donor with alopecia areata. Sequencing was performed on CD4+ T cells sorted from blood, taken at week 24, from a patient treated with tofacitinib.

The CDR3 spells CASSPSRGGSSYEQYF. CDR3 nucleotides: TGCGCCAGCAGCCCCTCTCGCGGGGGAAGCTCCTACGAGCAGTACTTC. The rearrangement joins TRBV5-1 to TRBJ2-7; the match to TRBD2 covers 7 bases. From germline, CDR1 is SGHRS and CDR2 YFSETQ. The J segment lost 0 bases and the V segment lost 4 bases, leaving 10 bases of the junction unmatched. The CDR3 length is 16 residues.